Here is one T cell receptor (beta chain) with its context. Sequencing used immunoSEQ multiplex PCR; TCRdb keeps in-frame clones, though not all of them. This sample has over 50,000 clones, with approximately 88% found just once. Germline assignment: CDR1 LNHNV and CDR2 YYDKDF (reference sequence). The CDR3 has 11 amino acids. The V gene lost 5 bases and the J gene lost 8 bases, with 9 bases spanning the gap. These data come from a study of T cell clones after liver transplantation. The overall study: Pre-transplant mixed lymphocyte reactions yielded third-party-reactive TCRbeta sequences as comparators for graft-donor-reactive sequences. Three of eight recipients were HCV-positive; others had non-autoimmune, non-viral indications.

The genes are TRBV15 and TRBJ1-2, with D tentatively TRBD1 (5 bases). The sequencing here drew on CD4+ T cells from blood, taken before liver transplant. The TCR sequence derives from a human donor who received a liver transplant. The CDR3 here is CATSGGGGYTF. In nucleotides, the CDR3 is TGTGCCACCAGCGGGGGGGGAGGCTACACCTTC. Based on the CDR3 plus reference TRBV15 and TRBJ1-2, the full variable domain is DAMVIQNPRYQVTQFGKPVTLSCSQTLNHNVMYWYQQKSSQAPKLLFHYYDKDFNNEADTPDNFQSRRPNTSFCFLDIRSPGLGDTAMYLCATSGGGGYTFGSGTRLTVV.